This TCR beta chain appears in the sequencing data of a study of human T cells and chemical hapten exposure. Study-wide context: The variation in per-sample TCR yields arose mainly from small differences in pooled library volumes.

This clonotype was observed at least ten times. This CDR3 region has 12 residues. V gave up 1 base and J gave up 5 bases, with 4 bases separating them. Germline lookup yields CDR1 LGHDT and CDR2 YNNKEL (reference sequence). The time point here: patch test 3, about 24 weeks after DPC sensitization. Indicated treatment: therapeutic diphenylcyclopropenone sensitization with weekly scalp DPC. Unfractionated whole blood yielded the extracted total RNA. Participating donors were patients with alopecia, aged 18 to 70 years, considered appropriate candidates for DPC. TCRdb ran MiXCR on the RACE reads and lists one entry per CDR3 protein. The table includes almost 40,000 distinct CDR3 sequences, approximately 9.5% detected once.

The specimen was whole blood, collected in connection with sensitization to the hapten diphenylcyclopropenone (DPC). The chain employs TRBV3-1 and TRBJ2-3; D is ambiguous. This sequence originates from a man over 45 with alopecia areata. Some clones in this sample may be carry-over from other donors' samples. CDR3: CASSQVRDTQYF. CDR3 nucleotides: TGTGCCAGCAGCCAAGTGCGAGATACGCAGTATTTT.